These 3 T cell receptor beta chains came from one sample sequenced in a study of cytomegalovirus exposure and HLA in healthy donors. PCR involved 60 Vbeta and 13 Jbeta primers. This table comes from immunoSEQ multiplex PCR, and its TCRdb copy is limited to in-frame clones, with some not included. Of 130,000 to 150,000 clones listed, 75% to 80% were seen once; the top ten hold under 0.8%. The sample taken for sequencing was PBMCs. Receptors originate from a male donor in good health and CMV-seronegative.

V gene TRBV23-1 combines with J gene TRBJ1-2; 10 positions match TRBD1. TRBV23-1 is assigned to the ORF class and has an uncertain function. The CDR3 loop spans 15 amino acids. Losses at the gene ends were 9 bases for V and 13 bases for J; bases not matched to a gene: 20. DNA for the CDR3: TGCGCCAGTCCGACCAGTCCGGGACAGGGGAAGTTTGTCACCTTC. As protein: CASPTSPGQGKFVTF.

The count of this clone is one. The genes are TRBV5-6 and TRBJ1-2; the D is unclear. The V end was cut by 0 bases, the J end by 7 bases, with 19 bases between. Germline CDR1 and CDR2: SGHDT and YYEEEE. The CDR3 contains 16 residues. The CDR3 DNA is TGTGCCAGCAGCTTGGGGTGGGGAGCGGTCCCTAGTGGCTACACCTTC. It encodes CASSLGWGAVPSGYTF.

The gene calls are TRBV10-3 and TRBJ2-1, with a tentative D call TRBD1 (5 bases). The CDR3 is 15 residues long. V lost 0 bases to trimming and J lost 7 bases, with 13 bases between them. Germline V gives CDR1 ENHRY, CDR2 SYGVKD. CDR3 in amino acids: CAISESGRVRNEQFF. In nucleotides, the CDR3 is TGTGCCATCAGTGAGTCCGGCAGGGTTAGGAATGAGCAGTTCTTC.